The 20 T cell receptor beta chains in this list originate from one sample, sequenced in a study of blood T cells in healthy people across ages. Primed by a sample-barcoded 5' primer and a J-beta primer mix, a second PCR proceeded for 7 to 11 cycles. TCRdb analysed the 5' RACE reads with MiXCR anew, one entry per CDR3 protein. The sample records roughly 800,000 distinct CDR3 sequences, roughly 25% being singletons. The same specimen was also included in a second study, on T cells of mothers and their children.

What was sequenced was blood. The receptors shown here come from a boy under 18 in good health.

The V and J genes are TRBV6-2 or TRBV6-3 and TRBJ2-3; perhaps TRBD2 as D (6 bases). Trimming left V 10 bases short and J 2 bases short, with 13 bases between. Germline loops: CDR1 MNHEY, CDR2 SVGEGT. CDR3 length equals 13 residues. The CDR3 region is CATYGEVTDTQYF. For the CDR3, the DNA is TGTGCCACCTATGGGGAGGTCACAGATACGCAGTATTTT.

This clonotype was detected a few times. The rearrangement uses TRBV19 and TRBJ1-5; the D gene is possibly TRBD1 (6 bases). The CDR3 contains 15 residues. Deletions cut 8 bases from V and 0 bases from J, with 14 bases between. In germline, CDR1 is LNHDA, CDR2 SQIVND (reference sequence). CDR3 loop: CASSWDTYSNQPQHF. The CDR3 region has the DNA TGTGCCAGTTCCTGGGACACGTATAGCAATCAGCCCCAGCATTTT.

V is TRBV12-3 or TRBV12-4 and J is TRBJ1-6, with 9 bases matching TRBD1. V dropped 5 bases and J dropped 4; count of bases not matched to a gene: 3. The CDR3 is made up of 15 amino acids. The CDR3 reads CASSTGGAYNSPLHF. The DNA for the CDR3 is TGTGCCAGCAGTACAGGGGGCGCTTATAATTCACCCCTCCACTTT.

This clonotype was picked up a small number of times. The chain combines TRBV5-6 with TRBJ2-7; D may be TRBD1 (5 bases). This CDR3 has 13 residues. Germline values: CDR1 SGHDT, CDR2 YYEEEE. V lost 0 bases, J lost 5 bases, and 9 bases lay in between. Here the CDR3 DNA reads TGTGCCAGCAGCTTGGTAGGGGCCGACGAGCAGTACTTC. Translation gives CASSLVGADEQYF.

V and J are TRBV20-1 and TRBJ2-3, with a weak D call TRBD1 (7 bases). The CDR3 runs 17 residues. V gave up 0 bases and J gave up 0 bases, with 16 bases separating them. Per the germline V gene, CDR1 is DFQATT and CDR2 is SNEGSKA (reference sequence). CDR3 protein: CSARDRGTESSTDTQYF. CDR3 DNA: TGCAGTGCTAGAGATCGCGGGACAGAGTCTAGCACAGATACGCAGTATTTT.

This sequence joins TRBV12-3 or TRBV12-4 and TRBJ2-1; possible D gene TRBD2, 6 bases. The CDR3 covers 15 residues. V gave up 3 bases and J gave up 2 bases, with 11 bases separating them. Here the CDR3 DNA reads TGTGCCAGCAGTTTTCAAGGAGGGGCCTACAATGAGCAGTTCTTC. As protein: CASSFQGGAYNEQFF.

This clonotype was seen only a few times. V usage is TRBV3-1 and J usage is TRBJ2-7; the D is unclear. V lost 3 bases to trimming and J lost 0 bases, with 9 bases between them. This CDR3 spans 14 amino acids. Germline assignment: CDR1 LGHDT and CDR2 YNNKEL (reference sequence). CDR3 coding DNA: TGTGCCAGCAGCCAGTGGTCCGTCTCCTACGAGCAGTACTTC. Translation gives CASSQWSVSYEQYF.

This clonotype was observed a few times. The chain joins TRBV4-1 to TRBJ2-5; 7 nucleotides align to TRBD1. This CDR3 comprises 15 residues. The V segment lost 0 bases and the J segment 3 bases; nucleotides outside the gene matches: 4. CDR1 MGHRA and CDR2 YSYEKL come from the germline V gene. The CDR3 nucleotides are TGCGCCAGCAGCCAAGATTTCGGGACAGAAGAGACCCAGTACTTC. It translates to CASSQDFGTEETQYF.

Only a few counts were recorded for this clonotype. The V gene is TRBV4-2, the J gene TRBJ2-7; 7 nucleotides match TRBD2. CDR1 and CDR2 from the germline V gene are LGHNA and YNFKEQ. The CDR3 consists of 14 residues. V gave up 0 bases and J gave up 6 bases; unmatched junction bases: 5. This chain's CDR3 is CASSQDEWEGEQYF. The DNA of the CDR3 is TGTGCCAGCAGCCAAGATGAATGGGAGGGCGAGCAGTACTTC.

The chain joins TRBV7-9 to TRBJ2-6; a possible D gene is TRBD1 (5 bases). Germline lookup yields CDR1 SEHNR and CDR2 FQNEAQ (reference sequence). The V end was cut by 6 bases, the J end by 0 bases, with 9 bases between. The CDR3 totals 15 residues. CDR3 sequence reads: CASSYRSSGANVLTF. For the CDR3, the DNA is TGTGCCAGCAGTTACAGGAGCTCTGGGGCCAACGTCCTGACTTTC.

This clonotype was seen only a few times. The chain links TRBV7-9 to TRBJ1-2, with a weak D call TRBD1 (6 bases). Trimming removed 4 bases from V and 3 bases from J, with 9 bases in between. Germline lookup yields CDR1 SEHNR and CDR2 FQNEAQ (reference sequence). This CDR3 spans 13 amino acids. DNA for the CDR3: TGTGCCAGCAGCTCCGGACAGTACTATGGCTACACCTTC. Translated: CASSSGQYYGYTF.

Ten or more counts support this clonotype. A junction boundary mismatches the germline segment, possibly from a read error. This chain links TRBV6-5 with TRBJ1-4; the D gene is possibly TRBD1 (6 bases). The CDR3 totals 13 residues. Germline loops: CDR1 MNHEY, CDR2 SVGAGI. The CDR3 nucleotides read TGCGCCAGCAGCCGGGGGCTAGGTGAAAAACTGTTTTTT. This codes for CASSRGLGEKLFF.

The chain has TRBV7-2 and TRBJ2-5; TRBD2 agrees at 7 bases. The closer fit of TRBJ2-1 to the DNA end suggests the J call may be wrong. Germline CDR1 is SGHTA and CDR2 is FQGNSA. CDR3 length equals 16 residues. The chain's CDR3 is CASSLEETSYSGEQFF. The CDR3 DNA sequence: TGTGCCAGCAGCTTAGAAGAGACTAGCTATTCGGGTGAGCAGTTCTTC.

This clonotype showed up just a few times. This chain joins TRBV7-2 and TRBJ2-5; D might be TRBD1 (6 bases). The J call may be mistaken, given a closer DNA end match to TRBJ2-7. This CDR3 has 18 residues. Germline CDR1 is SGHTA and CDR2 is FQGNSA. CDR3 DNA sequence: TGTGCCAGCAGCTTAGCCGGGTCGCTACGGGACATCTCCTACGAGCAGTACTTC. This translates into CASSLAGSLRDISYEQYF.

This clonotype was detected a few times. The chain couples TRBV7-2 to TRBJ2-7; 8 nucleotides agree with TRBD2. CDR1 SGHTA and CDR2 FQGNSA come from the germline V gene. Trimming removed 6 bases from V and 9 bases from J; junction bases left unmatched: 7. CDR3 length: 12 residues. The CDR3 region has the DNA TGTGCCAGCAGTTACCAGGGACTAGGGCAGTACTTC. As protein: CASSYQGLGQYF. Variable domain in full (rest from reference TRBV7-2 and TRBJ2-7): GAGVSQSPSNKVTEKGKDVELRCDPISGHTALYWYRQSLGQGLEFLIYFQGNSAPDKSGLPSDRFSAERTGGSVSTLTIQRTQQEDSAVYLCASSYQGLGQYFGPGTRLTVT.

This sequence joins TRBV10-3 and TRBJ1-3, with unresolved D. The CDR3 has 14 amino acids. V lost 2 bases and J 4 bases, leaving 9 bases between the germline ends. Germline CDR1 reads ENHRY; CDR2 reads SYGVKD. The CDR3 coding sequence is TGTGCCATCAGTGAGGGTGGGTACGGAAACACCATATATTTT. The encoded protein is CAISEGGYGNTIYF.

This clonotype came up a few times. The V gene is TRBV20-1, the J gene TRBJ1-2, with 12 bases that match TRBD1. The junction had 10 bases not matched to a gene; V was cut back by 5 bases and J by 6 bases. Per the germline V gene, CDR1 is DFQATT and CDR2 is SNEGSKA (reference sequence). The CDR3 totals 15 residues. CDR3: CSAATGTGGADGYTF. CDR3 DNA: TGCAGTGCTGCTACGGGGACAGGGGGCGCGGATGGCTACACCTTC.

V usage is TRBV11-2 and J usage is TRBJ2-1; 11 bases are a match to TRBD2. The germline V gene encodes CDR1 SGHAT and CDR2 FQNNGV. Trimming cost V 3 bases and J 0 bases; bases outside gene matches: 1. The CDR3 loop spans 16 amino acids. In nucleotides, the CDR3 is TGTGCCAGCAGCTTCACTAGCGGGAGCTCCTACAATGAGCAGTTCTTC. It encodes CASSFTSGSSYNEQFF. Combining the CDR3 with reference TRBV11-2 and TRBJ2-1 gives the whole variable domain EAGVAQSPRYKIIEKRQSVAFWCNPISGHATLYWYQQILGQGPKLLIQFQNNGVVDDSQLPKDRFSAERLKGVDSTLKIQPAKLEDSAVYLCASSFTSGSSYNEQFFGPGTRLTVL.

The chain links TRBV14 to TRBJ1-1; D is perhaps TRBD1 (5 bases). The V end lost 4 bases, the J end lost 4 bases, and 13 bases lay between the germline ends. Germline CDR1 reads SGHDN; CDR2 reads FVKESK. The CDR3 has 14 amino acids. The chain's CDR3 is CASSPYPGGTEAFF. The CDR3 DNA reads as TGTGCCAGCAGCCCCTACCCGGGGGGCACTGAAGCTTTCTTT.

This clonotype was seen a handful of times. The J gene is TRBJ1-2, the V gene TRBV29-1; 7 bases are shared with TRBD1. Germline-derived CDR1 and CDR2 are SQVTM and ANQGSEA. Trimming cost V 3 bases and J 4 bases; bases outside gene matches: 5. This CDR3 spans 13 amino acids. The CDR3 spells CSVDTGAFYGYTF. CDR3 nucleotides: TGCAGCGTTGATACAGGGGCCTTCTATGGCTACACCTTC.